Listed below are T cell receptor beta chains from one sample, sequenced in a study of regulatory T cells in long-lasting Graves disease. One entry per CDR3 protein results from TCRdb running MiXCR on the multiplex PCR reads. Among 400,000 to 500,000 distinct CDR3 sequences listed, 21% were seen once. This sample comprised peripheral blood mononuclear cells (PBMCs), obtained when the disease was refractory, from a patient treated with antithyroid drugs. The receptors come from a female donor with Graves disease. Each CDR3 is given with its conserved first and last residue. A D gene is named only where the DNA matches it firmly. Clone size is shown for a subset of rows, as once, few, many or a class of expanded clone.

>many|TRBV27|TRBD2|TRBJ2-2|17
CASSLRLAGGPGGELFF
TGTGCCAGCAGTTTACGACTAGCGGGAGGGCCCGGCGGGGAGCTGTTTTTT
>many|TRBV7-2|NA|TRBJ2-7|15
CASSLGGTFSYEQYF
TGTGCCAGCAGTTTGGGCGGAACATTCTCCTACGAGCAGTACTTC
>few|TRBV6-1|NA|TRBJ2-7|14
CASTRGYGSSEQYF
TGTGCCAGCACCCGGGGCTACGGGTCCAGCGAGCAGTACTTC
>many|TRBV20-1|NA|TRBJ1-5|9
CSAAQPQHF
TGCAGTGCAGCTCAGCCCCAGCATTTT
>many|TRBV28|TRBD1|TRBJ2-7|13
CASSEGATYEQYF
TGTGCCAGCAGTGAGGGGGCCACCTACGAGCAGTACTTC
>few|TRBV27|NA|TRBJ1-5|14
CASSLGGPQGPQHF
TGTGCCAGCAGTTTAGGGGGGCCCCAGGGTCCCCAGCATTTT
>many|TRBV6-1|NA|TRBJ2-2|15
CASSVSSGATGELFF
TGTGCCAGCAGTGTTTCCAGCGGAGCTACCGGGGAGCTGTTTTTT
>NA|TRBV19|NA|TRBJ2-6|17
CASSPGRGSSGANVLTF
TGTGCCAGTAGCCCCGGACGGGGGAGCTCTGGGGCCAACGTCCTGACTTTC
>many|TRBV2|NA|TRBJ2-7|14
CASSEAEVSYEQYF
TGTGCCAGCAGTGAAGCAGAGGTCTCCTACGAGCAGTACTTC
>once|TRBV7-8|NA|TRBJ2-3|14
CASSSYGQTDTQYF
TGTGCCAGCAGCTCCTACGGGCAAACAGATACGCAGTATTTT
>many|TRBV30|TRBD2|TRBJ2-7|15
CAWSVRGSGTYEQYF
TGTGCCTGGAGTGTACGGGGTAGCGGGACCTACGAGCAGTACTTC
>many|TRBV7-9|NA|TRBJ2-5|12
CASSLDGETQYF
TGTGCCAGCAGCTTAGATGGTGAGACCCAGTACTTC
>NA|TRBV9|TRBD1|TRBJ1-5|22
CASSVLRDRYLLRFNSNQPQHF
TGTGCCAGCAGCGTCCTCCGGGACAGGTATTTACTACGATTCAATAGCAATCAGCCCCAGCATTTT
>NA|TRBV5-1|TRBD1|TRBJ1-4|17
CASRGPGQGATNEKLFF
TGCGCCAGCAGGGGACCGGGACAGGGAGCAACTAATGAAAAACTGTTTTTT
>many|TRBV27|NA|TRBJ1-5|15
CASSLRPGGDQPQHF
TGTGCCAGCAGTTTACGCCCCGGCGGGGATCAGCCCCAGCATTTT
>few|TRBV11-2|NA|TRBJ2-2|16
CASSRPPGPYTGELFF
TGTGCCAGCAGCCGGCCCCCGGGACCGTACACCGGGGAGCTGTTTTTT
>few|TRBV10-1|TRBD2|TRBJ2-5|17
CASSEGLAGLGQETQYF
TGCGCCAGCAGTGAGGGACTAGCGGGGTTGGGCCAAGAGACCCAGTACTTC
>many|TRBV20-1|NA|TRBJ2-7|12
CSARETGYEQYF
TGCAGTGCTAGAGAGACGGGTTACGAGCAGTACTTC
>few|TRBV3-1|NA|TRBJ2-7|14
CASSQDLRPWEQYF
TGTGCCAGCAGCCAAGATCTGAGACCTTGGGAGCAGTACTTC
>NA|TRBV6-5|NA|TRBJ2-3|14
CASSLPDKTDTQYF
TGTGCCAGCAGTTTACCCGATAAAACAGATACGCAGTATTTT
>NA|TRBV6-1|NA|TRBJ2-3|12
CASSAAGDTQYF
TGTGCCAGCAGCGCTGCAGGAGATACGCAGTATTTT
>few|TRBV11-3|NA|TRBJ2-1|15
CASSLVTGSYNEQFF
TGTGCCAGCAGCTTAGTCACTGGATCCTACAATGAGCAGTTCTTC
>many|TRBV20-1|TRBD1|TRBJ1-2|14
CSATGTGDSYGYTF
TGCAGTGCTACAGGGACAGGCGACAGCTATGGCTACACCTTC
>many|TRBV3-1|NA|TRBJ1-1|14
CASSQEASNTEAFF
TGTGCCAGCAGCCAAGAAGCGTCCAACACTGAAGCTTTCTTT
>many|TRBV12-3/TRBV12-4|NA|TRBJ2-4|14
CASSFDAEKNIQYF
TGTGCCAGCAGTTTCGACGCAGAGAAAAACATTCAGTACTTC
>few|TRBV4-2|TRBD2|TRBJ2-7|15
CASSQGTSGFYEQYF
TGTGCCAGCAGCCAGGGGACTAGCGGGTTCTACGAGCAGTACTTC
>many|TRBV6-1|TRBD1|TRBJ1-3|15
CASSNHRGAGNTIYF
TGTGCCAGCAGTAACCACAGGGGAGCTGGAAACACCATATATTTT
>many|TRBV6-2/TRBV6-3|TRBD2|TRBJ2-7|16
CASSSLPSGRAYEQYF
TGTGCCAGCAGTTCATTACCTAGCGGGAGGGCCTACGAGCAGTACTTC
>few|TRBV29-1|NA|TRBJ1-1|13
CSVFLMGDTEAFF
TGCAGCGTTTTCCTAATGGGAGACACTGAAGCTTTCTTT
>many|TRBV28|TRBD2|TRBJ2-4|14
CASSSAGAVNIQYF
TGTGCCAGCAGTTCAGCGGGAGCGGTGAACATTCAGTACTTC
>NA|TRBV20-1|NA|TRBJ1-1|13
CSARDRRETEAFF
TGCAGTGCTAGAGATAGGCGAGAAACTGAAGCTTTCTTT
>many|TRBV20-1|NA|TRBJ2-7|13
CSARGGRAYEQYF
TGCAGTGCTAGGGGAGGTAGGGCCTACGAGCAGTACTTC
>NA|TRBV20-1|NA|TRBJ2-7|13
CSASSDIPYEQYF
TGCAGTGCTAGTTCGGACATCCCCTACGAGCAGTACTTC
>NA|TRBV20-1|TRBD1|TRBJ2-5|15
CSARRDRGGVETQYF
TGCAGTGCTAGGAGGGACAGGGGCGGAGTGGAGACCCAGTACTTC
>few|TRBV7-9|NA|TRBJ2-5|12
CASSLQAETQYF
TGTGCCAGCAGCTTGCAGGCGGAGACCCAGTACTTC
>many|TRBV15|NA|TRBJ2-2|14
CATSRDLGVGELFF
TGTGCCACCAGCAGAGATTTGGGGGTCGGGGAGCTGTTTTTT
>NA|TRBV7-9|NA|TRBJ2-7|15
CASSSAETSAYEQYF
TGTGCCAGCAGCTCGGCGGAGACTAGTGCCTACGAGCAGTACTTC
>many|TRBV20-1|NA|TRBJ1-1|13
CSAREALNTEAFF
TGCAGTGCTAGAGAGGCCTTGAACACTGAAGCTTTCTTT
>NA|TRBV12-3/TRBV12-4|TRBD1|TRBJ2-5|16
CASSSNPGQGKETQYF
TGTGCCAGCAGCTCTAATCCGGGACAGGGGAAAGAGACCCAGTACTTC
>many|TRBV12-3/TRBV12-4|TRBD1|TRBJ2-7|14
CASSLQDRVYEQYF
TGTGCCAGCAGTTTACAGGACAGGGTCTACGAGCAGTACTTC
>NA|TRBV5-4|NA|TRBJ1-1|12
CASSYTTDEAFF
TGTGCCAGCAGCTACACGACAGATGAAGCTTTCTTT
>many|TRBV20-1|NA|TRBJ2-5|11
CSATGQETQYF
TGCAGTGCCACCGGGCAAGAGACCCAGTACTTC
>many|TRBV12-3/TRBV12-4|TRBD1|TRBJ1-1|16
CASSLGTGARNTEAFF
TGTGCCAGCAGTTTAGGGACAGGGGCCCGGAACACTGAAGCTTTCTTT
>few|TRBV7-9|NA|TRBJ1-4|14
CASSLEETNEKLFF
TGTGCCAGCAGCTTAGAGGAGACTAATGAAAAACTGTTTTTT
>many|TRBV9|TRBD1|TRBJ1-3|17
CASTPRDSISSGNTIYF
TGTGCCAGCACCCCCAGGGACAGTATTTCCTCTGGAAACACCATATATTTT
>many|TRBV28|NA|TRBJ2-2|15
CASGITSSSTGELFF
TGTGCCAGCGGAATTACTAGCTCGAGCACCGGGGAGCTGTTTTTT
>few|TRBV10-1|NA|TRBJ2-5|13
CASSGGRMETQYF
TGCGCCAGCAGTGGGGGACGGATGGAGACCCAGTACTTC
>NA|TRBV5-8|NA|TRBJ2-4|17
CASSPGQPILAKNIQYF
TGTGCCAGCAGCCCCGGGCAACCAATTCTAGCCAAAAACATTCAGTACTTC
>NA|TRBV27|NA|TRBJ2-5|13
CASRLVGKETQYF
TGTGCCAGCCGTTTGGTGGGAAAAGAGACCCAGTACTTC
>many|TRBV7-8|NA|TRBJ1-1|16
CASSVSIGLRYTEAFF
TGTGCCAGCAGCGTATCAATAGGGCTTCGGTACACTGAAGCTTTCTTT
>NA|TRBV4-2|NA|TRBJ1-1|16
CASSQDWQGSNTEAFF
TGTGCCAGCAGCCAAGATTGGCAGGGCAGCAACACTGAAGCTTTCTTT